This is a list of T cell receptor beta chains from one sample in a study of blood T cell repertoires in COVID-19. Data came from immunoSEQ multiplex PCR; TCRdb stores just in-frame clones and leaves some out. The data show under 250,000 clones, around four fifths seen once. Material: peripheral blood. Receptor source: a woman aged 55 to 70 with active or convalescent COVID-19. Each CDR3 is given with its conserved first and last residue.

CASRPGQGSNEKLFF	TRBJ1-4	TRBV5-8
CASIPGTAHTGELFF	TRBJ2-2	TRBV5-1
CASSPGLNMETQYF	TRBJ2-5	TRBV28
CAISPVGQGTEAFF	TRBJ1-1	TRBV10-3
CASSTTGVGYGYTF	TRBJ1-2	TRBV6-5
CASSYLTGTGEQFF	TRBJ2-1	TRBV6-5
CASSSAGIGAFSPLHF	TRBJ1-6	TRBV7-8
CASSLGDREHGYTF	TRBJ1-2	TRBV5-1
CASSTEASRGNTIYF	TRBJ1-3	TRBV18
CASSLDLGQGWNTGELFF	TRBJ2-2	TRBV7-8
CASSFFRWEFGTEAFF	TRBJ1-1	TRBV7-9
CATSDPLAPSSYNEQFF	TRBJ2-1	TRBV24-1
CASSPNNGFNEKLFF	TRBJ1-4	TRBV18
CSVGAGGGSQETQYF	TRBJ2-5	TRBV29-1
CASSQGGDTQYF	TRBJ2-3	TRBV4-1
CASSLDIAGGKDTQYF	TRBJ2-3	TRBV7-9
CASSQATGVNGYTF	TRBJ1-2	TRBV5-5
CASSFGGGETQYF	TRBJ2-5	TRBV5-1
CATRQGTSTDTQYF	TRBJ2-3	TRBV27
CASSSQGKLFF	TRBJ1-4	TRBV28
CASAAEGGNQPQHF	TRBJ1-5	TRBV6-4
CASSLGPTWQGYNYEQYF	TRBJ2-7	TRBV5-1
CATSRDGRSQETQYF	TRBJ2-5	TRBV15
CARSLLRVVGWGADTQYF	TRBJ2-3	TRBV5-3
CASSIPRQSNQPQHF	TRBJ1-5	TRBV19
CASSLGGLAPTDTQYF	TRBJ2-3	TRBV5-1
CASSAGDGYTF	TRBJ1-2	TRBV2
CASSSRGQYNEKLFF	TRBJ1-4	TRBV7-8
CASSYIGQVNQPQHF	TRBJ1-5	TRBV6-2/TRBV6-3
CASRHHQGALSDEQFF	TRBJ2-1	TRBV7-8
CASREDPAGHYISGANVLTF	TRBJ2-6	TRBV7-8
CASSHRTGGYTF	TRBJ1-2	TRBV6-5
CASSATGTGLNEQFF	TRBJ2-1	TRBV19
CASSGDRGQETQYF	TRBJ2-5	TRBV18
CSVEVGAKGTEAFF	TRBJ1-1	TRBV29-1
CASSRTSQETQYF	TRBJ2-5	TRBV5-4